Listed below are T cell receptor beta chains from one sample, sequenced in a study of blood T cell dynamics during melanoma immunotherapy. Sequencing was performed with immunoSEQ multiplex PCR; in TCRdb, only in-frame clones are kept and a portion is missing. The sample lists roughly 9,900 clones, roughly 89% occurring once. The input for sequencing was blood, taken from a patient treated with checkpoint blockade. The receptor set was obtained from a human donor with melanoma. Both conserved end residues are part of each CDR3. A D gene is named only where the DNA matches it firmly. Not every row has a clone size; where given, it reads once, few, many or a size class.

v_gene,j_gene,d_gene,abundance,CDR3nt,CDR3aa
TRBV7-2,TRBJ2-1,TRBD1,NA,TGTGCCAGCAGCCCCGACAGGGCGCGGAATGAGCAGTTCTTC,CASSPDRARNEQFF
TRBV29-1,TRBJ1-2,NA,NA,TGCAGCGTTGTCCTCGACAACAACTATGGCTACACCTTC,CSVVLDNNYGYTF
TRBV19,TRBJ2-1,TRBD2,NA,TGTGCCAGTAGTACCCCCCCACTAGCGGGAGGGAACAATGAGCAGTTCTTC,CASSTPPLAGGNNEQFF
TRBV5-4,TRBJ1-4,NA,once,TGTGCCAGCAGCTTGATGGGGGGCACTAATGAAAAACTGTTTTTT,CASSLMGGTNEKLFF
TRBV15,TRBJ2-7,NA,NA,TGTGCCACCAGCACGGGACCCCTGGGGGAGCAGTACTTC,CATSTGPLGEQYF
TRBV18,TRBJ1-2,NA,NA,TGTGCCAGCTCCCCCTTAGGGTATGGCTACACCTTC,CASSPLGYGYTF
TRBV29-1,TRBJ2-1,TRBD2,NA,TGCAGCTTCCCGGGACTACTGAATGAGCAGTTCTTC,CSFPGLLNEQFF
TRBV7-6,TRBJ2-2,NA,NA,TGTGCCAGCAGCCCCCGGCCCGCCGGGGGCGGGGAGCTGTTTTTT,CASSPRPAGGGELFF
TRBV11-2,TRBJ2-5,NA,once,TGTGCCAGCAGCGCAACCCCCGGGGAGACCCAGTACTTC,CASSATPGETQYF
TRBV6-5,TRBJ1-3,TRBD1,NA,TGTGCCAGCAGACCCCCGGGACAGGGGATTAACACCATATATTTT,CASRPPGQGINTIYF
TRBV21-1,TRBJ2-7,NA,NA,TGTGCCAGCAGCAAAGGAGTAGAAGGGGGCGCCTACGAGCAGTACTTC,CASSKGVEGGAYEQYF
TRBV28,TRBJ2-7,TRBD2,NA,TGTGCCAGCACCTGGGGGGGCTCCTACGAGCAGTACTTC,CASTWGGSYEQYF
TRBV10-3,TRBJ1-5,NA,NA,TGTGCCACCAGCCCCGAGGGAAATCAGCCCCAGCATTTT,CATSPEGNQPQHF
TRBV9,TRBJ2-5,TRBD2,NA,TGTGCCAGCAGCGTAGCAGCGGGAGGTACCCCGTACCAAGAGACCCAGTACTTC,CASSVAAGGTPYQETQYF
TRBV7-8,TRBJ2-7,TRBD1,NA,TGTGCCAGCAGCTTCGCGGGGACAGGCGGGTCTCAGTACTTC,CASSFAGTGGSQYF
TRBV4-1,TRBJ2-1,NA,NA,TGCGCCAGCAGCCAGTATGAGGGGCAGTTCTTC,CASSQYEGQFF
TRBV18,TRBJ1-2,TRBD1,NA,TGTGCCAGCTCAGCGACAGGGCTGGGTGGCTACACCTTC,CASSATGLGGYTF
TRBV30,TRBJ1-2,NA,NA,TGTGCCTGGAGCCCGACCCACGGGTCGGCCACCTTC,CAWSPTHGSATF
TRBV11-2,TRBJ2-5,TRBD2,NA,TGTGCCAGCAGCTTTTCATTAGGCGGGAGTGGGGAGACCCAGTACTTC,CASSFSLGGSGETQYF
TRBV10-3,TRBJ2-7,TRBD2,NA,TGTGCCATCAAGGGCCGCGGGAGGGCCGACGAGCAGTACTTC,CAIKGRGRADEQYF
TRBV18,TRBJ1-5,NA,NA,TGTGCCAGCTCACGGCAGGGCTATAGCAATCAGCCCCAGCATTTT,CASSRQGYSNQPQHF
TRBV2,TRBJ1-5,NA,NA,TGTGCCAGCAGTGAAGGGCTATATAGCAATCAGCCCCAGCATTTT,CASSEGLYSNQPQHF
TRBV15,TRBJ2-7,TRBD1,NA,TGTGCCCCCCGACAGGGAGACTACGAGCAGTACTTC,CAPRQGDYEQYF
TRBV5-8,TRBJ2-7,NA,once,TGTGCCAGCAGCCCCGGGGGCCCGGGGGAGCAGTACTTC,CASSPGGPGEQYF
TRBV28,TRBJ2-1,NA,NA,TGTGCCAGCAAAAAGTACAATGAGCAGTTCTTC,CASKKYNEQFF
TRBV6-5,TRBJ1-4,NA,NA,TGTGCCAGCAGTCCCGGACATGGGGAAAAACTGTTTTTT,CASSPGHGEKLFF
TRBV21-1,TRBJ2-2,NA,NA,TGTGCCAGCACCCCGAGTCACCCGCGACAGGGCTGGGAGCTGTTTTTT,CASTPSHPRQGWELFF